Following are 32 T cell receptor beta chains from one sample sequenced in a study of human T cells and chemical hapten exposure. Time point: patch test 1, 2 weeks after DPC sensitization. Treatment of the sample: therapeutic diphenylcyclopropenone sensitization with weekly scalp DPC. Each CDR3 protein is one row after TCRdb ran MiXCR on the RACE reads. The sample has under 200,000 distinct CDR3 sequences, around 13% seen once; the top ten hold around 1.7%. This sample comprised whole blood, obtained in connection with sensitization to the hapten diphenylcyclopropenone (DPC). The source is a woman aged 25 to 39 with alopecia areata. Some clones in this sample may be carry-over from other donors' samples.

This clonotype was counted ten times or more. The chain has TRBV27 and TRBJ2-5; D is unresolved. V lost 5 bases and J 5 bases, leaving 12 bases between the germline ends. The germline V gene encodes CDR1 MNHEY and CDR2 SMNVEV (reference sequence). This CDR3 is built from 13 residues. The DNA of the CDR3 is TGTGCCAGCAGTCCGCGTACCAGGGAGACCCAGTACTTC. Translating gives CASSPRTRETQYF.

CDR3 bases: TGCAGCGTAGGGCCTCTGGCAGAAGATACGCAGTATTTT. Translated: CSVGPLAEDTQYF. This chain connects TRBV29-1 to TRBJ2-3; unclear D gene. The V end was cut by 6 bases, the J end by 5 bases, with 15 bases between. There are 13 residues in the CDR3. Germline V lookup: CDR1 SQVTM, CDR2 ANQGSEA.

This clonotype showed up many times. V gene TRBV29-1 combines with J gene TRBJ2-7; D is possibly TRBD2 (5 bases). The V gene lost 2 bases and the J gene lost 2 bases, with 7 bases spanning the gap. The germline V gene encodes CDR1 SQVTM and CDR2 ANQGSEA. CDR3 length: 12 amino acids. In DNA form, the CDR3 reads TGCAGCGTTGAACTCGGGGCCTACGAGCAGTACTTC. It encodes CSVELGAYEQYF.

The table lists this clonotype with many counts. The V gene is TRBV12-3 or TRBV12-4, the J gene TRBJ1-4; D call uncertain. V was clipped by 0 bases and J by 5 bases, with 16 bases between them. This CDR3 is 17 amino acids long. The CDR3, as DNA: TGTGCCAGCAGTTTAGCTAACGGGGTGGAGGCAAATGAAAAACTGTTTTTT. Encoded protein: CASSLANGVEANEKLFF.

This clonotype was found a few times. The rearrangement links TRBV28 to TRBJ2-1; TRBD2 matches at 7 bases. Germline V gene lookup returns CDR1 MDHEN and CDR2 SYDVKM. CDR3 length equals 14 residues. The V segment lost 3 bases and the J segment 8 bases; nucleotides outside the gene matches: 7. CDR3 nucleotides: TGTGCCAGCAGTTTCGACGGGAGCGGGGATGAGCAGTTCTTC. Protein: CASSFDGSGDEQFF.

This clonotype was detected only a few times. The V gene is TRBV3-1, the J gene TRBJ2-1, with 9 bases identical to TRBD2. The CDR3 sequence is 17 residues long. Germline V gene lookup returns CDR1 LGHDT and CDR2 YNNKEL (reference sequence). Trimming removed 3 bases from V and 10 bases from J; junction bases left unmatched: 16. DNA of the CDR3: TGTGCCAGCAGCCAGTTTTCAGGCGGGAGGGCACTGCCCGAGCAGTTCTTC. Its protein product is CASSQFSGGRALPEQFF.

This clonotype showed up just a few times. This chain uses TRBV23-1 with TRBJ2-1; D is uncertain. TRBV23-1 is an ORF, and what it does is uncertain. This CDR3 spans 17 amino acids. Trimming cost V 3 bases and J 1 base, with 16 bases left between them. The CDR3 sequence is CASSHSPVRVSYNEQFF. The DNA for the CDR3 is TGCGCCAGCAGTCATTCACCCGTCAGAGTTTCCTACAATGAGCAGTTCTTC.

This clonotype appeared a few times. V usage is TRBV11-2 and J usage is TRBJ2-1; 8 nucleotides agree with TRBD1. CDR1 and CDR2 from the germline V gene are SGHAT and FQNNGV. Germline trimming cut 4 bases from V and 7 bases from J; bases unmatched to any gene: 9. CDR3 length: 15 residues. The CDR3 loop reads CASSSQGQEGNEQFF. In DNA form, the CDR3 reads TGTGCCAGCAGCTCTCAGGGACAGGAAGGAAATGAGCAGTTCTTC.

J is TRBJ1-5 and V is TRBV19, with 10 positions matching TRBD1. V lost 5 bases and J lost 2; bases outside the gene matches: 6. The V gene's germline CDR1 is LNHDA and CDR2 SQIVND (reference sequence). This CDR3 spans 16 amino acids. The CDR3 DNA follows: TGTGCCAGTAGTGCAGGGACAGGGGTTGGCAATCAGCCCCAGCATTTT. This translates into CASSAGTGVGNQPQHF.

This clonotype was observed many times. The chain combines TRBV11-3 with TRBJ2-3; possible D gene TRBD1, 5 bases. Germline V lookup: CDR1 SGHNT, CDR2 YENEEA. The CDR3 length is 13 residues. The ends were cut back, 5 bases at V and 4 bases at J, with 10 bases in the middle. CDR3 nucleotide sequence: TGTGCCAGCAGCCCAGGGATCTCAGATACGCAGTATTTT. Translated: CASSPGISDTQYF.

This chain joins TRBV24-1 and TRBJ2-1; 11 bases map to TRBD2. There are 15 residues in the CDR3. V lost 4 bases, J lost 13 bases, and 11 bases stayed unmatched. Germline V gene data show CDR1 as KGHDR and CDR2 as SFDVKD. The CDR3 protein is CATSDWGSGRAFQFF. In DNA, the CDR3 is TGTGCCACCAGTGACTGGGGTAGCGGGAGGGCCTTCCAGTTCTTC.

This clonotype turned up a few times. The chain uses TRBV18 and TRBJ1-2; TRBD1 aligns across 7 bases. The CDR3 consists of 16 residues. V trimming: 3 bases; J trimming: 4 bases; junction bases outside the gene matches: 11. Germline V gene lookup returns CDR1 KGHSH and CDR2 LQKENI. The CDR3: CASSPPEAGGSYGYTF. The CDR3 DNA reads as TGTGCCAGCTCACCTCCCGAGGCAGGGGGGTCCTATGGCTACACCTTC.

This chain joins TRBV6-2 or TRBV6-3 and TRBJ1-5; no reliable D call. Trimming removed 4 bases from V and 4 bases from J, with 8 bases in between. Germline lookup yields CDR1 MNHEY and CDR2 SVGEGT. The CDR3 consists of 13 residues. The CDR3 region is CASSWTANQPQHF. CDR3 sequence (DNA): TGTGCCAGCAGTTGGACGGCTAATCAGCCCCAGCATTTT.

This clonotype was observed a handful of times. V gene TRBV6-6 combines with J gene TRBJ2-7; D is tentatively TRBD1 or TRBD2 (5 bases each). Germline values: CDR1 MNHNY, CDR2 SVGAGI (reference sequence). The CDR3 consists of 13 residues. The V and J ends lost 4 bases and 4 bases respectively, with 11 bases between them. CDR3 region: CASSSPGRYEQYF. DNA of the CDR3: TGTGCCAGCAGTTCCCCGGGACGATACGAGCAGTACTTC.

The sample holds a few counts of this clonotype. This chain links TRBV20-1 with TRBJ2-5, with a weak D call TRBD1 (6 bases). The CDR3 has 12 amino acids. The germline V gene has CDR1 DFQATT and CDR2 SNEGSKA (reference sequence). The germline V and J ends were trimmed by 6 bases and 2 bases, with 10 bases remaining between them. The CDR3 coding sequence is TGCAGTGCCGCAGGGGTTCAAGAGACCCAGTACTTC. Protein product: CSAAGVQETQYF.

This clonotype has just a few counts. This chain links TRBV29-1 with TRBJ1-1; D is perhaps TRBD1 (6 bases). V lost 0 bases and J lost 1, with 12 bases in between. Germline lookup yields CDR1 SQVTM and CDR2 ANQGSEA. This CDR3 is 15 amino acids long. CDR3 sequence: CSVEDLTGGNTEAFF. CDR3 in DNA: TGCAGCGTTGAAGATCTGACAGGCGGGAACACTGAAGCTTTCTTT.

This clonotype was counted many times. The V gene is TRBV4-1, the J gene TRBJ2-7; 14 nucleotides match TRBD2. This CDR3 region has 16 residues. V was pared by 5 bases and J by 4 bases, with 7 bases of the junction left unmatched. Germline CDR1 and CDR2: MGHRA and YSYEKL. The CDR3 DNA reads TGCGCCAGCAGCTTAGGGACTAGCGGGAGATGGTACGAGCAGTACTTC. Translated, it gives CASSLGTSGRWYEQYF.

This clonotype has more than one count but fewer than ten. V and J are TRBV18 and TRBJ2-7, with D perhaps matching TRBD2 (6 bases). Germline V gives CDR1 KGHSH, CDR2 LQKENI. The CDR3 is 13 amino acids. Trimming shortened V by 3 bases and J by 7 bases, and 13 bases separated the two germline ends. CDR3 residues: CASSPQGLREQYF. CDR3 coding DNA: TGTGCCAGCTCACCGCAGGGACTCAGGGAGCAGTACTTC.

V is TRBV3-1 and J is TRBJ2-7; D assignment may be TRBD1 or TRBD2 (5 bases each). The V end was cut by 1 base, the J end by 5 bases, with 15 bases between. Germline V gives CDR1 LGHDT, CDR2 YNNKEL (reference sequence). The CDR3 totals 15 residues. The CDR3 protein is CASSQVWGEGHEQYF. CDR3 DNA: TGTGCCAGCAGCCAAGTATGGGGCGAGGGGCACGAGCAGTACTTC.

The chain combines TRBV28 with TRBJ2-5; D gene ambiguous. The CDR3 has 14 amino acids. Trimming pared 5 bases from V and 4 bases from J, leaving 14 bases between. Germline V CDR1 and CDR2: MDHEN, SYDVKM. CDR3 amino acids: CASSGAGKVETQYF. CDR3 nucleotides: TGTGCCAGCAGTGGCGCAGGAAAGGTAGAGACCCAGTACTTC. The full variable domain, its missing parts supplied by reference TRBV28 and TRBJ2-5, is DVKVTQSSRYLVKRTGEKVFLECVQDMDHENMFWYRQDPGLGLRLIYFSYDVKMKEKGDIPEGYSVSREKKERFSLILESASTNQTSMYLCASSGAGKVETQYFGPGTRLLVL.

The chain links TRBV6-5 to TRBJ2-1, with a weak D call TRBD1 (5 bases). The CDR3 runs to 13 residues. The V gene's germline CDR1 is MNHEY and CDR2 SVGAGI. V shed 0 bases and J shed 9 bases, with 9 bases lying between them. The CDR3 DNA sequence: TGTGCCAGCAGTTACTCAAGGGGAATTGAGCAGTTCTTC. Encoded protein: CASSYSRGIEQFF.

This clonotype appeared a few times. The chain uses TRBV25-1 and TRBJ2-6; D not resolved. The CDR3 is made up of 15 amino acids. The germline V gene encodes CDR1 MGHDK and CDR2 SYGVNS. With 6 bases removed from V and 0 bases from J, the gap between germline ends came to 9 bases. CDR3 sequence reads: CASSGVYSGANVLTF. Written as DNA, the CDR3 is TGTGCCAGCAGCGGAGTATACTCTGGGGCCAACGTCCTGACTTTC.

This clonotype was seen a few times. In nucleotides, the CDR3 is TGTGCCAGCTCACCATCCGTGGGACAGAATGAGCAGTTCTTC. It codes for CASSPSVGQNEQFF. The chain recombines TRBV18 with TRBJ2-1, with TRBD1 matching over 7 bases. Germline CDR1 and CDR2: KGHSH and LQKENI. The CDR3 runs to 14 residues. V was pared by 2 bases and J by 7 bases, with 5 bases of the junction left unmatched.

The rearrangement links TRBV19 to TRBJ2-2, with D maybe TRBD2 (6 bases). The CDR3 length is 14 residues. Germline CDR1 and CDR2: LNHDA and SQIVND (reference sequence). Trimming removed 6 bases at V and 5 bases at J, with 13 bases between. CDR3 coding DNA: TGTGCCAGTAGGTCCGCGGGGTCTACCGGGGAGCTGTTTTTT. This encodes CASRSAGSTGELFF.

This clonotype was observed at least ten times. V and J are TRBV28 and TRBJ1-2; 10 bases agree with TRBD1. The CDR3 contains 14 residues. V shed 7 bases, J shed 6 bases, and the junction held 8 bases outside the gene matches. In germline, CDR1 is MDHEN, CDR2 SYDVKM. CDR3 sequence (DNA): TGTGCCAGCAATACACCCGGACAGGGGGATGGCTACACCTTC. Amino acids: CASNTPGQGDGYTF.

The chain has TRBV5-1 and TRBJ1-2; maybe TRBD1 (5 bases). The CDR3 is made up of 13 amino acids. Trimming removed 0 bases at V and 5 bases at J, with 8 bases between. Germline CDR1 reads SGHRS; CDR2 reads YFSETQ. CDR3 DNA: TGCGCCAGCAGCTTGGAGGGGCTATATGGCTACACCTTC. This translates into CASSLEGLYGYTF.

This clonotype appeared a single time. The V call is TRBV5-1, the J call TRBJ2-3; tentatively, D is TRBD2 (5 bases). Trimming removed 3 bases at V and 1 base at J, with 12 bases between. Per the germline V gene, CDR1 is SGHRS and CDR2 is YFSETQ. This CDR3 is built from 15 residues. CDR3 sequence reads: CASSSSDGGTDTQYF. The CDR3 region has the DNA TGCGCCAGCAGCTCTTCCGACGGGGGCACAGATACGCAGTATTTT.

Worth noting for this clonotype: One end of the junction fails to match germline, which may point to a read error. The V call is TRBV28, the J call TRBJ2-5; D might be TRBD1 (5 bases). The CDR3 consists of 15 residues. Germline V gives CDR1 MDHEN, CDR2 SYDVKM. CDR3: CAGSSLGTGQETQYF. The CDR3 DNA reads as TGTGCCGGCAGTTCCCTGGGTACAGGCCAAGAGACCCAGTACTTC.

CDR3 in DNA: TGCGCCAGCAGTCAAAACATCCCAGGGACCACAGATACGCAGTATTTT. Its protein product is CASSQNIPGTTDTQYF. The chain recombines TRBV23-1 with TRBJ2-3; tentatively, D is TRBD1 or TRBD2 (5 bases each). TRBV23-1 is annotated as an ORF whose role is uncertain. With 2 bases removed from V and 2 bases from J, the gap between germline ends came to 14 bases. The CDR3 covers 16 residues.

A few counts support this clonotype. CDR3 nucleotides: TGTGCCAGCAGCCGCGCCAGTCCTGAAGCTTTCTTT. This translates into CASSRASPEAFF. The chain combines TRBV7-9 with TRBJ1-1; no clear D gene. This CDR3 spans 12 amino acids. Germline V gene data show CDR1 as SEHNR and CDR2 as FQNEAQ (reference sequence). V lost 5 bases and J 6 bases, leaving 10 bases between the germline ends.

The chain uses TRBV5-1 and TRBJ2-1; weak D call: TRBD1 (6 bases). CDR1 is SGHRS, CDR2 YFSETQ, per germline. The CDR3 has 13 amino acids. V gave up 3 bases and J gave up 8 bases, with 12 bases separating them. This CDR3 reads CASSSGSGDEQFF. The CDR3, as DNA: TGCGCCAGCAGCTCCGGTTCAGGGGATGAGCAGTTCTTC.

The gene calls are TRBV6-5 and TRBJ2-1, with 12 bases lining up with TRBD2. V gave up 1 base and J gave up 8 bases; unmatched junction bases: 3. Germline lookup yields CDR1 MNHEY and CDR2 SVGAGI. The CDR3 covers 15 residues. CDR3 in DNA: TGTGCCAGCAGTTACTTGACTAGCGGGAGATATGAGCAGTTCTTC. It codes for CASSYLTSGRYEQFF.